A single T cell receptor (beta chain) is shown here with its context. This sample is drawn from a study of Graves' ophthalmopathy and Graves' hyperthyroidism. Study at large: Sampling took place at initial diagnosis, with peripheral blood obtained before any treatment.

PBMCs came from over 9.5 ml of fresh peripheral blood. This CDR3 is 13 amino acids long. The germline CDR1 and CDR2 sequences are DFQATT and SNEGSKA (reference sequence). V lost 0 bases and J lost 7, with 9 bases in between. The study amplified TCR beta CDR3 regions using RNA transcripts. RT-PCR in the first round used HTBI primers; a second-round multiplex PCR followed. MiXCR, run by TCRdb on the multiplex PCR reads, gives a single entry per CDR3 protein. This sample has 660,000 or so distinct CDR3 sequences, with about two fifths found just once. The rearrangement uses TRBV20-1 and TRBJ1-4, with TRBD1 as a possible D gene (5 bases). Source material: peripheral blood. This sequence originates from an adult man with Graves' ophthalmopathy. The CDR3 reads CSAREGQTEKLFF. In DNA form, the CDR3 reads TGCAGTGCTAGAGAGGGGCAGACTGAAAAACTGTTTTTT.